This T cell receptor (beta chain) was found in a study of cytomegalovirus exposure and HLA in healthy donors. Study overall: A subsequent analysis stated that the 120 or so validation repertoires were run on the same platform as the approximately 700 first-cohort repertoires.

The table came from immunoSEQ multiplex PCR; TCRdb's copy has only in-frame clones and leaves some out. The repertoire consists of 90,000 to 130,000 clones, with roughly 90% occurring once and the leading ten covering approximately 1.5%. Per germline, CDR1 SGHTA and CDR2 FQGNSA. Between the trimmed V and J ends, which lost 2 bases and 5 bases, there was a span of 13 bases. CDR3 length: 14 residues. This clone was observed once. The rearrangement links TRBV7-2 to TRBJ2-7, with D possibly TRBD2 on 6 matching bases. Sequencing was done on a sample of PBMCs. The sequence was collected from a woman aged 30 to 39 in good health and CMV-seropositive. CDR3: CASSLLGWGDEQYF. The CDR3 nucleotides are TGTGCCAGCAGCTTACTTGGGTGGGGGGACGAGCAGTACTTC.